This T cell receptor beta chain was sequenced during a study of blood T cell repertoires in COVID-19. In the authors' workflow: Nucleated cell counts were estimated from reference gene primer amplification. Here immunoSEQ multiplex PCR was the method, and the copy in TCRdb shows in-frame clones only, minus some. That table furnishes V, J and clone size, whereas the DNA furnished D and trimming. This sample carries 95,000 to 130,000 clones, about 80% of them seen once, and the ten largest clones take 7.5%. Sequencing was done on a sample of peripheral blood. This receptor was taken from a man in his 70s with active or convalescent COVID-19.

In nucleotides, the CDR3 is TGTGCCAGCAGCCTCAAAACCGGGGCTGGAAACACCATATATTTT. It codes for CASSLKTGAGNTIYF. The chain combines TRBV11-3 with TRBJ1-3; D ambiguous. The V and J ends lost 5 bases and 2 bases respectively, with 13 bases between them. Germline V gene data show CDR1 as SGHNT and CDR2 as YENEEA. This CDR3 spans 15 amino acids.